The entry below describes one T cell receptor beta chain. The data belong to a study of T-cell memory formation after mild COVID-19. UMIs and sample barcodes were carried by the TCR alpha and TCR beta cDNA libraries that 5'RACE produced using constant-segment primers. MiXCR was run by TCRdb on the 5' RACE reads, yielding one entry per CDR3 protein. Of around 50,000 distinct CDR3 sequences listed, around 12% were seen once; the top ten hold around 26%. This receptor was taken from a man between 18 and 35 years old who had mild COVID-19 (a few samples of this study predate the infection). Cell type and time point are not known. The sample comprised PBMCs or a T cell subset sorted from them (not recorded which).

In nucleotides, the CDR3 is TGCGCCAGCAGCCAAGACCGGAGATGGGCCGGGGAGCTGTTTTTT. Translation gives CASSQDRRWAGELFF. The chain joins TRBV4-3 to TRBJ2-2; D remains ambiguous. The CDR3 extends over 15 amino acids. Germline V gives CDR1 LGHNA, CDR2 YSLEER. Trimming shortened V by 0 bases and J by 6 bases, and 11 bases separated the two germline ends.